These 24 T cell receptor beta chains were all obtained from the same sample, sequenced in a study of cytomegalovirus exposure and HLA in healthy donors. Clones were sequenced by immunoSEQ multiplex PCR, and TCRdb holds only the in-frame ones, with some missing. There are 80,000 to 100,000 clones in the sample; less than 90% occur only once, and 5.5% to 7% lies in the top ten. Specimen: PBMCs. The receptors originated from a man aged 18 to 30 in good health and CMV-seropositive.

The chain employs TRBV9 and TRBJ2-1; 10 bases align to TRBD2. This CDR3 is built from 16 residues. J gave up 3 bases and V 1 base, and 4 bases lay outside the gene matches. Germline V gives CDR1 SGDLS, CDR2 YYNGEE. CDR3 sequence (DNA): TGTGCCAGCAGCGTACCTAGCGGGGGCCACTACAATGAGCAGTTCTTC. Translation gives CASSVPSGGHYNEQFF. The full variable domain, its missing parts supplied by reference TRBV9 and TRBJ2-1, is DSGVTQTPKHLITATGQRVTLRCSPRSGDLSVYWYQQSLDQGLQFLIQYYNGEERAKGNILERFSAQQFPDLHSELNLSSLELGDSALYFCASSVPSGGHYNEQFFGPGTRLTVL.

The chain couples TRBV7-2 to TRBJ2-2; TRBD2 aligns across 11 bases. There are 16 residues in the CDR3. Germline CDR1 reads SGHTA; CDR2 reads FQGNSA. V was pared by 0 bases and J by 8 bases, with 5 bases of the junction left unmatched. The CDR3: CASSLALAGAGGELFF. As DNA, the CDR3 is TGTGCCAGCAGCTTAGCACTAGCGGGAGCCGGTGGGGAGCTGTTTTTT. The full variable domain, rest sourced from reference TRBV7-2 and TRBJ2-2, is GAGVSQSPSNKVTEKGKDVELRCDPISGHTALYWYRQSLGQGLEFLIYFQGNSAPDKSGLPSDRFSAERTGGSVSTLTIQRTQQEDSAVYLCASSLALAGAGGELFFGEGSRLTVL.

The CDR3 protein is CASSPRRDRLYEQYF. CDR3 nucleotides: TGTGCCAGCAGCCCACGGCGGGACAGGTTATACGAGCAGTACTTC. The chain has TRBV11-3 and TRBJ2-7, with 8 bases matching TRBD1. The CDR3 contains 15 residues. CDR1 and CDR2 (germline): SGHNT, YENEEA. The V gene end was trimmed by 5 bases and the J gene end by 4 bases; junction bases not matched to a gene: 10. The complete variable domain, with remaining parts taken from reference TRBV11-3 and TRBJ2-7, reads EAGVVQSPRYKIIEKKQPVAFWCNPISGHNTLYWYLQNLGQGPELLIRYENEEAVDDSQLPKDRFSAERLKGVDSTLKIQPAELGDSAVYLCASSPRRDRLYEQYFGPGTRLTVT.

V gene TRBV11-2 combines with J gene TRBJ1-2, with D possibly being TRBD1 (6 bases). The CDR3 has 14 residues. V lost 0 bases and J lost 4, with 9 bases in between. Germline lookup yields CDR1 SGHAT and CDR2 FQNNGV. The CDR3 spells CASSLDPGVYGYTF. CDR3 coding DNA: TGTGCCAGCAGCTTAGATCCAGGGGTCTATGGCTACACCTTC.

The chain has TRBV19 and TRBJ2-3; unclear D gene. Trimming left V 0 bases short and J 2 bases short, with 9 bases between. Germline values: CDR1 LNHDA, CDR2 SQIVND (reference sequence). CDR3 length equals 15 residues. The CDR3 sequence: CASSIDPPFTDTQYF. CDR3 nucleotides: TGTGCCAGTAGTATAGACCCCCCCTTCACAGATACGCAGTATTTT.

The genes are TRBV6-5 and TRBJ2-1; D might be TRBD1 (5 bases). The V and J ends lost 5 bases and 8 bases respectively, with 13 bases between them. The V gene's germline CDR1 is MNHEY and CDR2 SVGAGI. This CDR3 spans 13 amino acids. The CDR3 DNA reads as TGTGCCAGCAGTAGGGCAGGGATAGATGAGCAGTTCTTC. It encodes CASSRAGIDEQFF.

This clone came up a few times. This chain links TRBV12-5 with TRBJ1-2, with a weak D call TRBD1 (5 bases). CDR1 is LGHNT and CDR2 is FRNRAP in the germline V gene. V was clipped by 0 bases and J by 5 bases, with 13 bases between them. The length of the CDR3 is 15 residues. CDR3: CASGLVRYRIYGYTF. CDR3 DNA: TGTGCTAGTGGTTTGGTACGTTACAGGATTTATGGCTACACCTTC. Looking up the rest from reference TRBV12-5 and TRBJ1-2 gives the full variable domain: DARVTQTPRHKVTEMGQEVTMRCQPILGHNTVFWYRQTMMQGLELLAYFRNRAPLDDSGMPKDRFSAEMPDATLATLKIQPSEPRDSAVYFCASGLVRYRIYGYTFGSGTRLTVV.

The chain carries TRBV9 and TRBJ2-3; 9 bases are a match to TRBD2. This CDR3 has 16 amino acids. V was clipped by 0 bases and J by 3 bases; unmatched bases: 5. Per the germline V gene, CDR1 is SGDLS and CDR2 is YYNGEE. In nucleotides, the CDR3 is TGTGCCAGCAGCGTAGGGGCGGGGGGGCCGACAGATACGCAGTATTTT. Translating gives CASSVGAGGPTDTQYF.

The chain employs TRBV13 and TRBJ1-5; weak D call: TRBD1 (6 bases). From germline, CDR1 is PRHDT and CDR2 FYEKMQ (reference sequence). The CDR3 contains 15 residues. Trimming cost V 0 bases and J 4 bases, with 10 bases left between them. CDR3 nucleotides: TGTGCCAGCAGCTTAGGCGGGACACCGAATCAGCCCCAGCATTTT. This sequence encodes CASSLGGTPNQPQHF.

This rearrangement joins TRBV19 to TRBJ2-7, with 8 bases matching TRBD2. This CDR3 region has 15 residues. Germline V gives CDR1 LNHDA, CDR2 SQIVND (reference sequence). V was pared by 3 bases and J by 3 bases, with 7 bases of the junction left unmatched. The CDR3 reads CASSIREGGHYEQYF. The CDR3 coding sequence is TGTGCCAGTAGTATTCGGGAGGGCGGCCACTACGAGCAGTACTTC.

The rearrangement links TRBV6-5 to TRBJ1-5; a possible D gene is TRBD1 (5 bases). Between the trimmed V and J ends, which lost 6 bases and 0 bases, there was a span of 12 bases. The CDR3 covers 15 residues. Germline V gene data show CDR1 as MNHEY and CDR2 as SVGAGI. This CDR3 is CASRKTANSNQPQHF. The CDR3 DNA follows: TGTGCCAGCAGGAAGACAGCGAATAGCAATCAGCCCCAGCATTTT.

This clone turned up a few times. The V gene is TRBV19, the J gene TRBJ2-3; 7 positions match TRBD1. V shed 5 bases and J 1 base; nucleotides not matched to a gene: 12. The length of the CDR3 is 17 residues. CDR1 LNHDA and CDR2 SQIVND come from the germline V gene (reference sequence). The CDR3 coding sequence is TGTGCCAGTAGTTCCAACTCAGGGACAGTGGGCACAGATACGCAGTATTTT. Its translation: CASSSNSGTVGTDTQYF. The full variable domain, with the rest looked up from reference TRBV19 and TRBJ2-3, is DGGITQSPKYLFRKEGQNVTLSCEQNLNHDAMYWYRQDPGQGLRLIYYSQIVNDFQKGDIAEGYSVSREKKESFPLTVTSAQKNPTAFYLCASSSNSGTVGTDTQYFGPGTRLTVL.

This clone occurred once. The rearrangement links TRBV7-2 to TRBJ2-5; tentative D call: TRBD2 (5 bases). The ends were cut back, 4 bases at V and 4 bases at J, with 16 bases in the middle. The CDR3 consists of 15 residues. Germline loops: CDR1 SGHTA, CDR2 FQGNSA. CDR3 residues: CASSSFDRERETQYF. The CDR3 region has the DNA TGTGCCAGCAGCTCGTTTGATCGGGAAAGAGAGACCCAGTACTTC. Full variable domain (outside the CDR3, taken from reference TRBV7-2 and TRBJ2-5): GAGVSQSPSNKVTEKGKDVELRCDPISGHTALYWYRQSLGQGLEFLIYFQGNSAPDKSGLPSDRFSAERTGGSVSTLTIQRTQQEDSAVYLCASSSFDRERETQYFGPGTRLLVL.

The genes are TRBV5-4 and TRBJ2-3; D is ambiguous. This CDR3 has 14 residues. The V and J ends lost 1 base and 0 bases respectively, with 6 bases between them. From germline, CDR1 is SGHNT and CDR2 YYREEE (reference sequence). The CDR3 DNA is TGTGCCAGCAGCTTGTATAGTAGCACAGATACGCAGTATTTT. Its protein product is CASSLYSSTDTQYF.

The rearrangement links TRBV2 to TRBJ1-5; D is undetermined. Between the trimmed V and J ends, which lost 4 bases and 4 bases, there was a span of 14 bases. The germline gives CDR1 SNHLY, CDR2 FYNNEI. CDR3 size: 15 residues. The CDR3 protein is CASSAQAPGNQPQHF. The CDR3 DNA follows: TGTGCCAGCAGTGCCCAGGCCCCCGGAAATCAGCCCCAGCATTTT.

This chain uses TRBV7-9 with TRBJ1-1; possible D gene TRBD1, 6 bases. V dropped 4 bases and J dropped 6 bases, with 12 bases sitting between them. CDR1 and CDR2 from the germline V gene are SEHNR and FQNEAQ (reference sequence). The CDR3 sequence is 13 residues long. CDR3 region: CASSSTRQAEAFF. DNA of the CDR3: TGTGCCAGCAGCTCAACAAGACAGGCTGAAGCTTTCTTT.

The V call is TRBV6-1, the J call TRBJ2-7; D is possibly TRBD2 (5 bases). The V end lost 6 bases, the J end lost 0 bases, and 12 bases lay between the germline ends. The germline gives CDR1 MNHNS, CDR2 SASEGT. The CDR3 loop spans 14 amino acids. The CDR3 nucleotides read TGTGCCAGCAGATATAGGGAGAGCTCCTACGAGCAGTACTTC. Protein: CASRYRESSYEQYF.

The CDR3 protein is CASSLVGAGELFF. The CDR3 coding sequence is TGTGCCAGCAGCTTAGTCGGGGCCGGGGAGCTGTTTTTT. The chain is built from TRBV7-8 and TRBJ2-2; D possibly corresponds to TRBD2 (5 bases). Germline values: CDR1 SGHVS, CDR2 FQNEAQ. The CDR3 extends over 13 amino acids. Trimming removed 1 base from V and 6 bases from J, with 6 bases in between.

CDR3 nucleotide sequence: TGTGCCAGCAGCTTCAGAACCGGACAGCAATATGGCTACACCTTC. This gives the protein CASSFRTGQQYGYTF. This chain uses TRBV5-5 with TRBJ1-2; D possibly corresponds to TRBD1 (6 bases). CDR3 size: 15 residues. The V gene lost 2 bases and the J gene lost 5 bases, with 16 bases spanning the gap. Germline lookup yields CDR1 SGHKS and CDR2 YYEKEE (reference sequence).

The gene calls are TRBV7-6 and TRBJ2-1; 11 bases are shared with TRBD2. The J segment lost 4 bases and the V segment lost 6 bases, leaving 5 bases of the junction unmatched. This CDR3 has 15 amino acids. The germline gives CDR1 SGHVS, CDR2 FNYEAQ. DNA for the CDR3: TGTGCCAGCAGTTCTAGCGGGGGGCTGTACAATGAGCAGTTCTTC. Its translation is CASSSSGGLYNEQFF.

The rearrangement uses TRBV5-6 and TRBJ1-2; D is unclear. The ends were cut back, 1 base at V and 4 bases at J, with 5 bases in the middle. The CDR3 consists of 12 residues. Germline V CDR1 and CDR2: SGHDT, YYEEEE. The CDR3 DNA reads TGTGCCAGCAGCTTGTCAGGCTATGGCTACACCTTC. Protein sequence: CASSLSGYGYTF.

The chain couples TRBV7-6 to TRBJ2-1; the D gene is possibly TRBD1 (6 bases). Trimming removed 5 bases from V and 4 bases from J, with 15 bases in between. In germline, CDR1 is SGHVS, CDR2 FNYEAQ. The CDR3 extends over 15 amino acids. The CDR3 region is CASSGDRIVYNEQFF. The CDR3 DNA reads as TGTGCCAGCAGCGGTGACAGGATCGTTTACAATGAGCAGTTCTTC.

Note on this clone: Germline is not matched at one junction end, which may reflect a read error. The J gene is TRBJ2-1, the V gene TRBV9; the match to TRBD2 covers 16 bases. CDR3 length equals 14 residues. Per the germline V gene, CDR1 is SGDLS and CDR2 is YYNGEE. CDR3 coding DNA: TGTGCCAGCAGCATGGGACTAGCGGGAGGGCTTGTTATCTTC. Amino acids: CASSMGLAGGLVIF.

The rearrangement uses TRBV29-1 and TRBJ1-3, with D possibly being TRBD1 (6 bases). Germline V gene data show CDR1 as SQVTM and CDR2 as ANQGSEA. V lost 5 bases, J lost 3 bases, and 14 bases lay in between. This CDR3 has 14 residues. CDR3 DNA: TGCAGCGTTTCCCGGACAGACATTGGAAACACCATATATTTT. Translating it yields CSVSRTDIGNTIYF. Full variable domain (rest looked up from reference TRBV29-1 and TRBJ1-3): SAVISQKPSRDICQRGTSLTIQCQVDSQVTMMFWYRQQPGQSLTLIATANQGSEATYESGFVIDKFPISRPNLTFSTLTVSNMSPEDSSIYLCSVSRTDIGNTIYFGEGSWLTVV.